This is a list of T cell receptor beta chains from one sample in a study of control samples from healthy donors and cancer patients. Profiled with immunoSEQ multiplex PCR; TCRdb holds only in-frame clones, not every one. The sample yields some 410,000 clones, roughly 90% seen once. The sample consisted of PBMCs. The receptors come from a middle-aged man with head and neck cancer. The conserved cysteine and the conserved F or W are not part of the CDR3 here.

V gene: TRBV30; CDR3 length: 12; J gene: TRBJ2-1; CDR3 protein: AWNLGREYNEQF
V gene: TRBV5-1; CDR3 length: 13; J gene: TRBJ2-3; CDR3 protein: ASRGGLAGPDTQY
V gene: TRBV12-5; CDR3 length: 15; J gene: TRBJ2-2; CDR3 protein: ASGLGLAGGSTGELF
V gene: TRBV5-1; CDR3 length: 13; J gene: TRBJ2-1; CDR3 protein: ASTLSGEPYNEQF
V gene: TRBV2; CDR3 length: 12; J gene: TRBJ2-1; CDR3 protein: ASRPDRGLYEQF
V gene: TRBV28; CDR3 length: 13; J gene: TRBJ1-4; CDR3 protein: ASSLLRQAPEKLF
V gene: TRBV28; CDR3 length: 13; J gene: TRBJ1-4; CDR3 protein: ASSLWMQNNEKLF
V gene: TRBV7-2; CDR3 length: 10; J gene: TRBJ2-7; CDR3 protein: ASSGQGYEQY
V gene: TRBV28; CDR3 length: 12; J gene: TRBJ2-1; CDR3 protein: ASSPQTFYNEQF
V gene: TRBV12-5; CDR3 length: 12; J gene: TRBJ1-6; CDR3 protein: ASVQGGYNSPLH
V gene: TRBV10-1; CDR3 length: 14; J gene: TRBJ2-5; CDR3 protein: ASSETRTGFQETQY
V gene: TRBV5-4; CDR3 length: 13; J gene: TRBJ1-2; CDR3 protein: ASSLGGGANYGYT
V gene: TRBV27; CDR3 length: 11; J gene: TRBJ2-1; CDR3 protein: ASSRWELDEQF
V gene: TRBV5-1; CDR3 length: 12; J gene: TRBJ2-3; CDR3 protein: ASSFQESTDTQY
V gene: TRBV9; CDR3 length: 10; J gene: TRBJ1-2; CDR3 protein: ASSVGGYGYT
V gene: TRBV24-1; CDR3 length: 12; J gene: TRBJ2-1; CDR3 protein: ATSAGQLYNEQF
V gene: TRBV7-3; CDR3 length: 14; J gene: TRBJ2-5; CDR3 protein: ASSLTGDWGLETQY
V gene: TRBV9; CDR3 length: 14; J gene: TRBJ1-3; CDR3 protein: ASSVGSFSSGNTIY
V gene: TRBV7-9; CDR3 length: 14; J gene: TRBJ2-7; CDR3 protein: ASRQWGDSLSYEQY
V gene: TRBV28; CDR3 length: 11; J gene: TRBJ1-2; CDR3 protein: ASSLAQLYGYT
V gene: TRBV6-5; CDR3 length: 12; J gene: TRBJ2-7; CDR3 protein: ASANEGSPYEQY
V gene: TRBV19; CDR3 length: 12; J gene: TRBJ2-7; CDR3 protein: ASRLRDRGNEQY
V gene: TRBV7-8; CDR3 length: 11; J gene: TRBJ2-7; CDR3 protein: ASSSDRVYEQY
V gene: TRBV6-5; CDR3 length: 12; J gene: TRBJ2-5; CDR3 protein: ASSYSGGQETQY
V gene: TRBV2; CDR3 length: 12; J gene: TRBJ1-5; CDR3 protein: ASSIERGNQPQH
V gene: TRBV6-5; CDR3 length: 13; J gene: TRBJ1-1; CDR3 protein: ASSMATGANTEAF
V gene: TRBV10-2; CDR3 length: 12; J gene: TRBJ2-7; CDR3 protein: ASSEPGLTYEQY
V gene: TRBV12-3/TRBV12-4; CDR3 length: 10; J gene: TRBJ2-2; CDR3 protein: ASSFFTGELF
V gene: TRBV30; CDR3 length: 13; J gene: TRBJ2-1; CDR3 protein: AWSPRGRVANEQF
V gene: TRBV4-1; CDR3 length: 15; J gene: TRBJ2-2; CDR3 protein: ASSQLGQGAATGELF
V gene: TRBV7-2; CDR3 length: 12; J gene: TRBJ1-1; CDR3 protein: ASSPWQVNTEAF
V gene: TRBV10-3; CDR3 length: 13; J gene: TRBJ2-7; CDR3 protein: AISDMGRLNYEQY
V gene: TRBV19; CDR3 length: 9; J gene: TRBJ2-7; CDR3 protein: ASSEAYEQY
V gene: TRBV4-2; CDR3 length: 9; J gene: TRBJ2-7; CDR3 protein: ASSQGTEQY
V gene: TRBV19; CDR3 length: 13; J gene: TRBJ2-1; CDR3 protein: ASSTSSGQHNEQF
V gene: TRBV2; CDR3 length: 16; J gene: TRBJ2-6; CDR3 protein: ASSGGRGLFTGANVLT
V gene: TRBV19; CDR3 length: 14; J gene: TRBJ1-4; CDR3 protein: ASSPGGNPALEKLF
V gene: TRBV5-1; CDR3 length: 12; J gene: TRBJ2-3; CDR3 protein: ASGLAGETDTQY
V gene: TRBV29-1; CDR3 length: 11; J gene: TRBJ2-7; CDR3 protein: SVVDRLSYEQY
V gene: TRBV30; CDR3 length: 12; J gene: TRBJ1-6; CDR3 protein: AWMLGQHNSPLH
V gene: TRBV7-9; CDR3 length: 13; J gene: TRBJ2-7; CDR3 protein: ASSLGLQWAYEQY
V gene: TRBV3-1/TRBV3-2; CDR3 length: 13; J gene: TRBJ1-5; CDR3 protein: ASSPHQGQGQPQH